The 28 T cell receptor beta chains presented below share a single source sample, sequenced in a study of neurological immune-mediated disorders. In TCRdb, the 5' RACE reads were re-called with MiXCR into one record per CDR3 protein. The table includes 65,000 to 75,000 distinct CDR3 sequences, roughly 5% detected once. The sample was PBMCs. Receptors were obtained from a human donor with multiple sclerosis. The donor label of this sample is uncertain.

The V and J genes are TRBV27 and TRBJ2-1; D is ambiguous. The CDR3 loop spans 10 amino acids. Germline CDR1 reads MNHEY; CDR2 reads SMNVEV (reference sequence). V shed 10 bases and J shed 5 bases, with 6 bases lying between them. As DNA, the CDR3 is TGTGCCACCGGAGACAATGAGCAGTTCTTC. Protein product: CATGDNEQFF.

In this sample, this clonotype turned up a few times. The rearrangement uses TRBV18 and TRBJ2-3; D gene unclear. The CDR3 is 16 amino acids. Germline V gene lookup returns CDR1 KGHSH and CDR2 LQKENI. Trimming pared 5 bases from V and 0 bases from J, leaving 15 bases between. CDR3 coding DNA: TGTGCCAGCTCATCTCCGCTAGGGTTGAGCACAGATACGCAGTATTTT. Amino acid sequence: CASSSPLGLSTDTQYF.

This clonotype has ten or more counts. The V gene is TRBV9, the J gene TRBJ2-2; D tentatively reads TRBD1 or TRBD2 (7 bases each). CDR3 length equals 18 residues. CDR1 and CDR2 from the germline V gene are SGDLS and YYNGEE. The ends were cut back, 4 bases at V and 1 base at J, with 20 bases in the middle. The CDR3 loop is CASSPSRGGQLNTGELFF. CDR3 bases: TGTGCCAGCAGCCCAAGTAGGGGGGGACAGCTGAACACCGGGGAGCTGTTTTTT.

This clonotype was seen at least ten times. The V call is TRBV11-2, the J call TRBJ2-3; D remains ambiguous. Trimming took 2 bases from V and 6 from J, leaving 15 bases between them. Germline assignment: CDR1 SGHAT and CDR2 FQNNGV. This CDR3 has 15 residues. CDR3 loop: CASSLNGGALDTQYF. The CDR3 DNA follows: TGTGCCAGCAGCTTAAACGGCGGTGCATTGGATACGCAGTATTTT.

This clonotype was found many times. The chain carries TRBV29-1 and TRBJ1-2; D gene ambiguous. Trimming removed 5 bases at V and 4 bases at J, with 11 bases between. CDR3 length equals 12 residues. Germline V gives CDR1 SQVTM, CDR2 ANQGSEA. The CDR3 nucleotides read TGCAGCGTTACGAACCCCCCCTATGGCTACACCTTC. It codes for CSVTNPPYGYTF.

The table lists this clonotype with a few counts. DNA for the CDR3: TGCGCCAGCAGCAGTTGGACAGGGACGGCCTATGGCTACACCTTC. Translated: CASSSWTGTAYGYTF. The J gene is TRBJ1-2, the V gene TRBV5-1, with TRBD1 matching over 8 bases. The CDR3 runs 15 residues. Germline-derived CDR1 and CDR2 are SGHRS and YFSETQ. V lost 4 bases, J lost 4 bases, and 9 bases stayed unmatched.

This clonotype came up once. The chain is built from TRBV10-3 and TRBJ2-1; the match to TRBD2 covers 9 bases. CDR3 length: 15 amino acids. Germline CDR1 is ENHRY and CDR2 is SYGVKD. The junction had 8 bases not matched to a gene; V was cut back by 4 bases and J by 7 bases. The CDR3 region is CAISVLAGEWNEQFF. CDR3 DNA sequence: TGTGCCATCAGTGTATTAGCGGGAGAATGGAATGAGCAGTTCTTC.

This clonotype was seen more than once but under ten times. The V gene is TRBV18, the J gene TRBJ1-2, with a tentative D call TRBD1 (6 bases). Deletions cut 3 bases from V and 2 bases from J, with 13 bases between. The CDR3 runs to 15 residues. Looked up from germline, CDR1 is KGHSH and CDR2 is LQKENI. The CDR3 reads CASSPLQGLNYGYTF. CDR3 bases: TGTGCCAGCTCACCCCTTCAGGGGCTGAACTATGGCTACACCTTC.

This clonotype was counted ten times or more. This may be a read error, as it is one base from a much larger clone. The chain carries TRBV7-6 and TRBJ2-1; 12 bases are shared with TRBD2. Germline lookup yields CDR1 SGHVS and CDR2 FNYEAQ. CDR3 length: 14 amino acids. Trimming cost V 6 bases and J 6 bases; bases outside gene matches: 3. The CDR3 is CASSSSGGANEQFF. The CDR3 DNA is TGTGCCAGCAGTTCTAGCGGGGGGGCCAATGAGCAGTTCTTC.

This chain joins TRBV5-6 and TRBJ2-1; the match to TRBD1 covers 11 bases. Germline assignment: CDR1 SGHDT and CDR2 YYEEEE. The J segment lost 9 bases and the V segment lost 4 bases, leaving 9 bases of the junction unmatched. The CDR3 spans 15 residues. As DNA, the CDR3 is TGTGCCAGCAGCCCCGGGACAGGGGGTCTCGGTGAGCAGTTCTTC. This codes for CASSPGTGGLGEQFF.

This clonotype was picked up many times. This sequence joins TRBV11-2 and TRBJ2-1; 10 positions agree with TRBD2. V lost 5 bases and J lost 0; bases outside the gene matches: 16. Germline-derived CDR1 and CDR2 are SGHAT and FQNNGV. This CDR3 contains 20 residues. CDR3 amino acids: CASSLLAGGYLGSSYNEQFF. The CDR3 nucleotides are TGTGCCAGCAGCCTATTAGCGGGGGGCTATCTAGGAAGCTCCTACAATGAGCAGTTCTTC.

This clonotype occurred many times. DNA for the CDR3: TGTGCCATCAGCTTGGACAGGGATAACACTGAAGCTTTCTTT. Protein product: CAISLDRDNTEAFF. The chain joins TRBV10-3 to TRBJ1-1, with TRBD1 matching 8 bases. Germline assignment: CDR1 ENHRY and CDR2 SYGVKD. J was trimmed by 2 bases and V by 6 bases; bases with no gene match: 5. CDR3 length: 14 amino acids.

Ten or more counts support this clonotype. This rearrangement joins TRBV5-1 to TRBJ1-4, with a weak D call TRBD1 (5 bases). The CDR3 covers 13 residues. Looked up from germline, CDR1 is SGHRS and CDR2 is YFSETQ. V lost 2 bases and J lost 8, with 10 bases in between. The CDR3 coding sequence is TGCGCCAGCAGCTTAGGTGGGGGAGAAAAACTGTTTTTT. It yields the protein CASSLGGGEKLFF.

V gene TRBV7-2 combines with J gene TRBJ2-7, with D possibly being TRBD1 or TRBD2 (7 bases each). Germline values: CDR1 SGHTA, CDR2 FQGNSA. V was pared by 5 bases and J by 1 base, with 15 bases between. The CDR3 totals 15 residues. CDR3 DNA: TGTGCCAGCAGCCCAGGGGGGGGGGGATCCTACGAGCAGTACTTC. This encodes CASSPGGGGSYEQYF.

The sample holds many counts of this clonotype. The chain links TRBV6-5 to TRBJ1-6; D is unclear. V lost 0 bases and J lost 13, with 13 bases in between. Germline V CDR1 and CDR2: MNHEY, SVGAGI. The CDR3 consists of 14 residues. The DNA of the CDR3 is TGTGCCAGCAGTTACTCGAATGTGGTCAACCCCCTCCACTTT. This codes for CASSYSNVVNPLHF.

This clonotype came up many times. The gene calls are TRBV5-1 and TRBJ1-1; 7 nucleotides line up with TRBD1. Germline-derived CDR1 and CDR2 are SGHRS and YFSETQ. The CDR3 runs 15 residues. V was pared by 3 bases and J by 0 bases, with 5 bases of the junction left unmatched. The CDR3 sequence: CASSYDRAMNTEAFF. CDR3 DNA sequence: TGCGCCAGCAGCTACGACAGGGCGATGAACACTGAAGCTTTCTTT.

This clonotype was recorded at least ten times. CDR3 amino acids: CASSPLGVAYEQYF. CDR3 nucleotides: TGTGCCAGCAGCCCCCTCGGGGTCGCCTACGAGCAGTACTTC. The chain carries TRBV27 and TRBJ2-7, with a tentative D call TRBD2 (5 bases). CDR3 length: 14 residues. V was clipped by 6 bases and J by 2 bases, with 14 bases between them. The germline V gene has CDR1 MNHEY and CDR2 SMNVEV (reference sequence).

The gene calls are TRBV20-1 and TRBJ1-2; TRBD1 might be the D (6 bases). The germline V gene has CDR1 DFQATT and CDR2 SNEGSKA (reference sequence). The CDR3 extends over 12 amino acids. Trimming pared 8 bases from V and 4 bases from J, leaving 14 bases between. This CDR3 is CSPHRAFYGYTF. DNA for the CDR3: TGCAGTCCGCACAGGGCTTTCTATGGCTACACCTTC.

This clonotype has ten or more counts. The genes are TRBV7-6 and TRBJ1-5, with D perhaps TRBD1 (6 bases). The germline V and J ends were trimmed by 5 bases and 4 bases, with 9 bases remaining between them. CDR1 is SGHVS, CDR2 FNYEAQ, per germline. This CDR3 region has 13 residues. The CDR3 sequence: CASSRTENQPQHF. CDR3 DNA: TGTGCCAGCAGCCGGACAGAAAATCAGCCCCAGCATTTT.

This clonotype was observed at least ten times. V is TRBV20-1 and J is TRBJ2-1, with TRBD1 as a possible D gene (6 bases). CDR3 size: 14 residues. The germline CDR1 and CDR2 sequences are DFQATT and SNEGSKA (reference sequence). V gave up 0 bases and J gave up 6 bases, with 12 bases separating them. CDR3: CSARDSRGGNEQFF. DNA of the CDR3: TGCAGTGCTAGAGATTCCAGGGGCGGCAATGAGCAGTTCTTC.

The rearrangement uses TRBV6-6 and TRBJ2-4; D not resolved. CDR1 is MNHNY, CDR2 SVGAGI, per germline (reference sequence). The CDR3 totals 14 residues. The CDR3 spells CVTGEGFAKNIQYF. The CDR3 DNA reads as TGTGTCACTGGGGAAGGTTTTGCCAAAAACATTCAGTACTTC.

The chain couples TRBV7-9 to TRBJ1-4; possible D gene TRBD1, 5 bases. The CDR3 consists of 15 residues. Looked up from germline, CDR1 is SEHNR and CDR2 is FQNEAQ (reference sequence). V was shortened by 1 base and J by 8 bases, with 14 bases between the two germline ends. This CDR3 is CASSLGTRDGEKLFF. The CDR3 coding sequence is TGTGCCAGCAGCTTAGGAACCAGGGACGGGGAAAAACTGTTTTTT.

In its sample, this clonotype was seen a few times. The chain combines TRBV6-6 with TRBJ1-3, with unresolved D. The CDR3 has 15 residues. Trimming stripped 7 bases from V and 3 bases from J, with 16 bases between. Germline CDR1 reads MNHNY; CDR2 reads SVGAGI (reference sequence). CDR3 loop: CASNPNGVSGNTIYF. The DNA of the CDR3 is TGTGCCAGCAACCCCAACGGGGTTAGTGGAAACACCATATATTTT.

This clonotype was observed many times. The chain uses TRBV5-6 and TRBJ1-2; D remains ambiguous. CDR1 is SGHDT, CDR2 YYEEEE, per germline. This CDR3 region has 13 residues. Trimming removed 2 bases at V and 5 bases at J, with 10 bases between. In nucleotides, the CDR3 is TGTGCCAGCAGCTTCGTCTCGGGGTATGGCTACACCTTC. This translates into CASSFVSGYGYTF.

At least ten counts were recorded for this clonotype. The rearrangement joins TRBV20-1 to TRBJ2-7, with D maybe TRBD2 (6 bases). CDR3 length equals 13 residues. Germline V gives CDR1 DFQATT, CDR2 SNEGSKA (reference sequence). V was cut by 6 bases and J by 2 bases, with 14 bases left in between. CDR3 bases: TGCAGTGCGCTTTCGGGACTTACCTACGAGCAGTACTTC. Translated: CSALSGLTYEQYF.

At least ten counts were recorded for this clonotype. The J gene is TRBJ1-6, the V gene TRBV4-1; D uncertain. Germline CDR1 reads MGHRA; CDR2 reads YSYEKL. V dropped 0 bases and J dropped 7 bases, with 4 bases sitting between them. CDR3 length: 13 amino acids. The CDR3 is CASSQDMNSPLHF. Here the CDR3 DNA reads TGCGCCAGCAGCCAAGATATGAATTCACCCCTCCACTTT.

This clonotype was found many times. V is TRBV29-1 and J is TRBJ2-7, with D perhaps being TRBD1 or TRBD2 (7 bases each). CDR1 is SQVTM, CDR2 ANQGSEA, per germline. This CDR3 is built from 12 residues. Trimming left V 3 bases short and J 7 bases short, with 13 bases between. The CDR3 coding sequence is TGCAGCGTTGACAACAGGGGAGGGGAGCAGTACTTC. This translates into CSVDNRGGEQYF.

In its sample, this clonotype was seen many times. The CDR3 coding sequence is TGCGCCAGCAGCTTGGACTCTGGACGGGACCTACTCACCTATGGCTACACCTTC. Protein sequence: CASSLDSGRDLLTYGYTF. The chain joins TRBV5-1 to TRBJ1-2; D possibly corresponds to TRBD1 (5 bases). Trimming shortened V by 0 bases and J by 4 bases, and 22 bases separated the two germline ends. The CDR3 spans 18 residues. The germline V gene encodes CDR1 SGHRS and CDR2 YFSETQ.